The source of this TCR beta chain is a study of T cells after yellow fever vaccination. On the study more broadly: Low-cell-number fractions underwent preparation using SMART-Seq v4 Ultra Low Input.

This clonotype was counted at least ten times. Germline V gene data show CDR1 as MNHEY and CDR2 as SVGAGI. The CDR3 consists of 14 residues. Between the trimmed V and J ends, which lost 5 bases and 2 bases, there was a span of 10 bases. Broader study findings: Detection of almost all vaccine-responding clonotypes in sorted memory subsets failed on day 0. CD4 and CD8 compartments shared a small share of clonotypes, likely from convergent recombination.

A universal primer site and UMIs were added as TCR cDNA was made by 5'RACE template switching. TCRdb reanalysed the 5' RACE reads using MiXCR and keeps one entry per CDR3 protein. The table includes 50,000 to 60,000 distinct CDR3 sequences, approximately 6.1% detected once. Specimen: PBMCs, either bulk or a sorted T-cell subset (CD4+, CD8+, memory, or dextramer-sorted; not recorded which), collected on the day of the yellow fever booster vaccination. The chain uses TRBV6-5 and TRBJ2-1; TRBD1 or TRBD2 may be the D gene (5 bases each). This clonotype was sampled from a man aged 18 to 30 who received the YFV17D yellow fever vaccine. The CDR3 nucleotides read TGTGCCAGCAGTGCCGGGACGGCCTACAATGAGCAGTTCTTC. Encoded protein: CASSAGTAYNEQFF.